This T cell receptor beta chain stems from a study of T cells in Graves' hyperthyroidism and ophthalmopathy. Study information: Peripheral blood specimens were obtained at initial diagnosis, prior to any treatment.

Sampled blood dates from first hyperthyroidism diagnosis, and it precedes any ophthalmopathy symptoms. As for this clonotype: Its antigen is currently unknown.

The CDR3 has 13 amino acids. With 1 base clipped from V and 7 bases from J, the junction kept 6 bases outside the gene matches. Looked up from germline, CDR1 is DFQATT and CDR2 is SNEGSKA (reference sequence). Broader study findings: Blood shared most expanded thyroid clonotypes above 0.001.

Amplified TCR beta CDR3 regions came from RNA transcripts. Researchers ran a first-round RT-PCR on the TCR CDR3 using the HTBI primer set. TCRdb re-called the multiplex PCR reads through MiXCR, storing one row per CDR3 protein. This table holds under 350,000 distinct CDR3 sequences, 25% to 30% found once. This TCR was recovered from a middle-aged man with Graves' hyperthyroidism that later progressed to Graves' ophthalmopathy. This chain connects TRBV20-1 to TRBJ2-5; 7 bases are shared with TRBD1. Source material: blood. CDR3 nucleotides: TGCAGTGCTAGAGTAGGGGGCGGGTGGACCCAGTACTTC. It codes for CSARVGGGWTQYF.